Following are 2 T cell receptor beta chains from one sample sequenced in a study of cytomegalovirus exposure and HLA in healthy donors. The PCR had 60 Vbeta and 13 Jbeta primers. Sequenced by immunoSEQ multiplex PCR; TCRdb stores in-frame clones only, minus some. The table lists fewer than 130,000 clones, roughly 84% of them singletons. The sequenced sample was PBMCs. These receptors were collected from a man younger than 40 in good health and CMV-seropositive.

The table lists this clone with a few counts. This sequence joins TRBV15 and TRBJ1-5; D gene ambiguous. The CDR3 loop spans 14 amino acids. V was pared by 0 bases and J by 4 bases, with 7 bases between. The germline gives CDR1 LNHNV, CDR2 YYDKDF (reference sequence). CDR3 sequence: CATSRDAGNQPQHF. The CDR3 DNA is TGTGCCACCAGCAGAGATGCAGGTAATCAGCCCCAGCATTTT.

The chain links TRBV11-2 to TRBJ2-4; tentative D call: TRBD1 (6 bases). The CDR3 has 16 amino acids. Trimming removed 2 bases from V and 0 bases from J, with 11 bases in between. Germline V gene sequence: CDR1 SGHAT, CDR2 FQNNGV. The CDR3 reads CASSLSGAVAKNIQYF. The DNA of the CDR3 is TGTGCCAGCAGCTTATCAGGGGCTGTAGCCAAAAACATTCAGTACTTC.